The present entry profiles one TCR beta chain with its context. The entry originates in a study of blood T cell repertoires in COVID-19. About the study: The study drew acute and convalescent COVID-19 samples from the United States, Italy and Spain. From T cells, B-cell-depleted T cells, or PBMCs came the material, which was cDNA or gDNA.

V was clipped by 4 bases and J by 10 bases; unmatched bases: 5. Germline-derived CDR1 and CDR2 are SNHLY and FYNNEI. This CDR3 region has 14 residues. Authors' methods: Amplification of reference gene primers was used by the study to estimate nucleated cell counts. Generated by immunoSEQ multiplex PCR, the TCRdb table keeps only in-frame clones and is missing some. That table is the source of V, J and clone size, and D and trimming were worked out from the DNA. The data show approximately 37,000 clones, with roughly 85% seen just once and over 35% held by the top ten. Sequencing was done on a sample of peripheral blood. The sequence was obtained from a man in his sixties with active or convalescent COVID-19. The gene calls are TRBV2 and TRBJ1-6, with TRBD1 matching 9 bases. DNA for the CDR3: TGTGCCAGCAGTGGGGGACAGGGAAAATCACCCCTCCACTTT. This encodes CASSGGQGKSPLHF.